The sequence of this T cell receptor (beta chain) was determined in a study of graft-versus-host responses after intestinal transplantation. Notes on the study in general: The marrow of recipients harbored GvH clones, and ileum or blood showed some of them first.

Libraries were prepared by immunoSEQ multiplex PCR; TCRdb keeps only in-frame clonotypes and omits some of them. The sample gives about 110,000 clones, roughly 95% of which show up once; 0.4% to 0.55% is in the top ten. Germline-derived CDR1 and CDR2 are MNHNY and SVGAGI (reference sequence). The V and J ends lost 6 bases and 7 bases respectively, with 7 bases between them. This CDR3 has 10 amino acids. This clone came up a few times. The antigen remains unidentified. The sample in question was unstimulated CD8+ T cells sorted from spleen or lymph node cells, obtained before intestinal transplant. This receptor was taken from a human donor who received an intestinal transplant. The chain couples TRBV6-6 to TRBJ2-7; the D gene is possibly TRBD1 (5 bases). The CDR3 coding sequence is TGTGCCAGCAGCCAGGGTGAGCAGTACTTC. This gives the protein CASSQGEQYF.